Listed below are T cell receptor beta chains from one sample, sequenced in a study of cytomegalovirus exposure and HLA in healthy donors. Libraries were prepared by immunoSEQ multiplex PCR; TCRdb keeps only in-frame clonotypes and omits some of them. The table has 200,000 or so clones, around 81% seen once. Specimen: PBMCs. The receptors come from a young woman in good health and CMV-seropositive. Both conserved end residues are part of each CDR3. The order of the fields is V gene, D gene, J gene, CDR3 length, clone size, CDR3 DNA, CDR3 protein. A D gene is named only where the DNA matches it firmly. The size field is filled for only some rows; it gives once, few, many or a size class.

V: TRBV4-2
D: TRBD1
J: TRBJ1-1
length: 15
size: few
DNA: TGTGCCAGCAGCCTGGGGCGGACAGGAAACACTGAAGCTTTCTTT
CDR3: CASSLGRTGNTEAFF

V: TRBV27
D: TRBD2
J: TRBJ2-1
length: 16
size: -
DNA: TGTGCCAGCAGGGAACTCCGGGGGGGCCCGTACAATGAGCAGTTCTTC
CDR3: CASRELRGGPYNEQFF

V: TRBV7-8
D: -
J: TRBJ1-1
length: 16
size: few
DNA: TGTGCCAGCAGCTTAATGGCAGGGAACATGAACACTGAAGCTTTCTTT
CDR3: CASSLMAGNMNTEAFF

V: TRBV10-3
D: TRBD1
J: TRBJ2-7
length: 15
size: -
DNA: TGTGCCATCAGCGCCGATGGGACAGTCTCCTACGAGCAGTACTTC
CDR3: CAISADGTVSYEQYF

V: TRBV19
D: TRBD1
J: TRBJ2-2
length: 16
size: -
DNA: TGTGCCAGTAGTATCAGGGGGACGGAGAACACCGGGGAGCTGTTTTTT
CDR3: CASSIRGTENTGELFF

V: TRBV28
D: TRBD2
J: TRBJ2-7
length: 12
size: -
DNA: TGTGCCAGCAGTCCCCCCGGGACTAGTGAGTACTTC
CDR3: CASSPPGTSEYF

V: TRBV4-1
D: -
J: TRBJ1-2
length: 15
size: -
DNA: TGCGCCAGCAGCCAAGATCCGACCAGGGACTATGGCTACACCTTC
CDR3: CASSQDPTRDYGYTF

V: TRBV2
D: TRBD1
J: TRBJ1-2
length: 16
size: -
DNA: TGTGCCAGCAGTGAAAGTCAGGGGGGAGTGAACTATGGCTACACCTTC
CDR3: CASSESQGGVNYGYTF

V: TRBV7-6
D: TRBD1
J: TRBJ1-3
length: 14
size: -
DNA: TGTGCCAGCAGCTTACAGGGGGCTGGAAACACCATATATTTT
CDR3: CASSLQGAGNTIYF

V: TRBV2
D: TRBD2
J: TRBJ2-7
length: 16
size: -
DNA: TGTGCCAGTAAAGAACCTGGACTAGCTAGCTCCTACGAGCAGTACTTC
CDR3: CASKEPGLASSYEQYF

V: TRBV6-1
D: TRBD1
J: TRBJ2-7
length: 13
size: -
DNA: TGTGCCAGCATACGACAGGGAATGAACGAGCAGTACTTC
CDR3: CASIRQGMNEQYF

V: TRBV10-3
D: -
J: TRBJ1-5
length: 15
size: -
DNA: TGTGCCATCAGCGAGGGAGGGCAGACCAATCAGCCCCAGCATTTT
CDR3: CAISEGGQTNQPQHF

V: TRBV13
D: TRBD1
J: TRBJ1-1
length: 15
size: few
DNA: TGTGCCAGCAGCTCACCACGACAGGGTGTCACTGAAGCTTTCTTT
CDR3: CASSSPRQGVTEAFF